This TCR beta chain was found in a study of T cells in Graves' hyperthyroidism and ophthalmopathy. Study context: At the time of initial diagnosis and before any treatment, peripheral blood was collected.

This clonotype has ten or more counts. Its specificity is unknown. Study-wide results and limits: Ophthalmopathy and stable hyperthyroidism were told apart by a 13 V-J model.

The germline V gene has CDR1 SGHRS and CDR2 YFSETQ. The V and J ends lost 4 bases and 1 base respectively, with 17 bases between them. CDR3 length equals 17 residues. Template material for amplifying TCR beta CDR3 regions consisted of RNA transcripts. Researchers ran a first-round RT-PCR on the TCR CDR3 using the HTBI primer set. TCRdb ran MiXCR on the multiplex PCR reads and lists one entry per CDR3 protein. This sample has nearly 600,000 distinct CDR3 sequences, with 13% to 15% found just once. The chain has TRBV5-1 and TRBJ2-2; D is uncertain. The sample was blood. This TCR was recovered from a woman aged 18-29 years with Graves' ophthalmopathy. In nucleotides, the CDR3 is TGCGCCAGCAGCCCGAAGTTGGTAGGGAAGAACACCGGGGAGCTGTTTTTT. Protein sequence: CASSPKLVGKNTGELFF.